This TCR beta chain was identified during a study of monozygotic twins with inflammatory bowel disease (dated by TCRdb to the late 2010s). In the study overall: The complete study included roughly 30 monozygotic twin pairs: 19 IBD-discordant Danish pairs and nine German pairs, of which four were IBD-concordant and five were IBD-discordant. Disease-associated traits were sought mainly through comparisons between IBD patients and their genetically identical healthy co-twins within discordant pairs. Each individual had, on average, about 151 000 unique TCRalpha sequences and 181 000 unique TCRbeta sequences available for analysis.

From the germline V gene, CDR1 is MNHEY and CDR2 is SVGEGT. The CDR3, cysteine through phenylalanine, is 15 amino acids long. The coding DNA is unavailable. The study at large found these results: The analysis was unable to tell different T cell subtypes apart. Differing immunosuppressive treatments among patients may have added background noise and inter-individual variability to the repertoires. IBD patients shared fewer clonotypes with other individuals than healthy twins did, most markedly in patients showing signs of disease activity. IBD patients had lower TCRbeta repertoire diversity, measured by the inverse Simpson index, than their healthy co-twins. Repertoire similarity did not differ between concordant and discordant twins, which could be due to limited statistical power. No single strong signal or clonotype linked to IBD turned up in the results, so the idea that one exists was not supported.

From each donor, a roughly 2.5 ml peripheral blood sample was collected into PAXgene tubes and stored at -80 degrees C. Without any T cell sorting, total RNA was extracted from whole blood using the PAXgene blood miRNA kit on an automated QIAcube. Peripheral blood from monozygotic twin pairs, either concordant or discordant for inflammatory bowel disease, underwent deep TCRalpha and TCRbeta repertoire profiling that used unique molecular barcoding. Smoking habits were recorded for all twin pairs, with individuals classified as current, former or never smokers. Concerning this clonotype itself: Which antigen it targets is not known.

The protocol used for the library was 5' RACE. Preparation of each TCR library used 3,000 to 4,000 ng of total RNA. For each sample, cDNA synthesis with SMARTScribe reverse transcriptase was split into eight separate reactions. During cDNA synthesis, template switching was used to introduce unique molecular identifiers that contained a 6-nucleotide sample barcode. Amplification of TCRalpha and TCRbeta cDNA involved two nested PCRs of about 15 and 9 cycles, and each PCR was followed by bead purification. Before amplification, cDNA was treated with uracil DNA-glycosylase and purified using the QIAquick PCR purification kit. In the second PCR, Illumina TruSeq-compatible adapters and sample-specific barcodes were added. Library quality and concentration were checked on TapeStation and Qubit, and libraries were pooled at around 4.9 ng each. Sequencing of the pooled libraries was done on an Illumina HiSeq2500 single-index Rapid Run using custom sequencing primers and 2 x 100 bp reads. The paper's processing steps were these. UMI-based consensus assembly with MiGEC version 1.2.6 was used to correct PCR and sequencing errors. MiXCR version 2.1.1 was used for V(D)J alignment, clonotype assembly and CDR3 extraction. To normalise gene usage, clonotype sharing and MAIT/NKT TCR abundance, the top 1000, 10 000 and 20 000 clonotypes in each sample were analysed. After downsampling to 27 000 UMIs, diversity was calculated as the inverse Simpson index using the vegan R package. Paired Mann-Whitney U tests were applied to discordant twin pairs, and Benjamini-Hochberg correction was used for multiple testing. Following TCRdb reprocessing, every CDR3 protein sequence forms one entry, and DNA is not provided. The authors' filters were not applied to this entry. The sample table records about 420,000 distinct CDR3 sequences. Around 2.3% of the sample lies in the top ten.

The source of this sequence is a human donor with ulcerative colitis or Crohn's disease, or a healthy co-twin of an affected twin (not recorded which). The specimen was blood. The rearrangement combines TRBV6-2 or TRBV6-3 with TRBJ1-1; the TCRdb call, TRBD1, lacks DNA for checking. The CDR3 has the sequence CASSPLQGRSTEAFF.